This T cell receptor (beta chain) was obtained from a study of beta chain features in type 1 diabetes (dated by TCRdb to 2017 to 2018). For the wider study: No differences in mean age, gender distribution, total cell number or subset yield were found between patients and healthy donors. Regulatory and stem cell-like memory subsets were obtained from only 8 patients and roughly eight healthy donors, while naive and central memory subsets were obtained from all 30 or so donors. The study compared TCRB repertoires of sorted circulating CD4+ T cell subsets between recently diagnosed type 1 diabetes patients and matched healthy donors. Across all samples, 90 million to 130 million sorted cells were examined, and cell number per subset correlated strongly with RNA yield. What the authors observed across the whole study: Naive, central memory and regulatory TCRB repertoires appeared to be more similar among patients than among healthy donors. Fewer insertions and more nucleotide deletions at VDJ recombination sites were observed in patients with type 1 diabetes, implying thymic rearrangement abnormalities. Sequencing cDNA rather than genomic DNA could over-represent highly expressing activated cells, although activation and CD3 levels did not differ between groups. Shorter templates might be favored by PCR, yet because patient and control samples were amplified and corrected together, any such skew would affect both groups equally. Because small numbers of individuals were included in the HLA sub-analyses, any influence of HLA type on TCRB rearrangement was left unresolved. In all four CD4+ subsets, TCRB CDR3 length was moderately but significantly shorter in type 1 diabetes patients.

Each donor gave one peripheral blood draw, around 100 mL on average, collected into heparinised tubes. Naive, central memory, regulatory and stem cell-like memory CD4+ T cells were sorted on a BD FACSAria II using a panel including CD45RO, CCR7, CD25, CD127, CD95 and CD27. Every sorted population had a purity above 95%. PBMCs were isolated right away by Lymphoprep density gradient centrifugation and were stained directly, without culture. To minimize batch effects, samples were stained and sorted in pairs, one healthy donor with one patient per experiment. In the case of this clone: Its cognate antigen has yet to be identified. Base qualities are missing; no much larger clone stands one base away.

All of the isolated RNA was reverse transcribed with the High Capacity cDNA Reverse Transcription Kit, so expressed TCRB transcripts were sequenced. Naive, central memory and regulatory T cell samples underwent deep immunoSEQ sequencing, averaging around 4 million total reads per sample. Sorted cells were lysed in RLT buffer and RNA was extracted with DNase-treated RNeasy Micro or Mini kits, depending on cell number. Each cell subset was processed separately to prevent cross-contamination, with patient and healthy donor samples processed together. TCRB sequences were amplified from cDNA with the immunoSEQ multiplex PCR, producing 87-bp fragments spanning the CDR3 region. Sequencing of the amplicons was performed on the Illumina HiSeq platform. The source study handled its data this way. PCR bias was computationally corrected using synthetic template baselines, reads within Hamming distance 2 were collapsed, and singletons that could not be merged were discarded. Reads were aligned against IMGT so that V, D and J genes, CDR3 length and insertions or deletions at six rearrangement sites could be assigned. Within each subset, clonotype counts were normalized to sorted cell number, after which true diversity and Gini coefficients were computed with the tcR R package. The overlap coefficient, calculated on TCRB nucleotide sequences, was used to quantify repertoire sharing. As a proxy for the pre-selection repertoire, out-of-frame TCRB sequences from naive cells were analyzed. TCRdb obtained this table from immuneACCESS and retained in-frame rearrangements with V and J assigned. These tables miss some clones; where compared with another copy, unresolved V genes account for less than half of the shortfall, and the remainder is unexplained. That table gives V, J and clone size, and the DNA gave D and trimming. The sample yields 550,000 to 850,000 clones; roughly 13% were counted once. The ten top clones hold 0.022% of the sample.

The V end loses 6 bases and the J end loses 3 bases, and a stretch of 9 bases separates them. From its cysteine to its phenylalanine, the CDR3 spans 13 amino acids. Of all the DNA, just the CDR3 is kept, 39 bases in frame from base 1. Via the germline V gene (reference sequence), CDR1 is MNHNY and CDR2 SVGAGI. The receptor comes from a man aged 18 to 35 with type 1 diabetes. The sample consisted of naive CD4+ T cells from blood. In light of the paper, this sample's cell subset or site label describes: true naive CD4+ T cells. The chain links TRBV6-6 with TRBJ1-5, and possibly TRBD1, on 5 matching bases. This receptor has the CDR3 CASRSDNNQPQHF. Read as DNA, the sequence is TGTGCCAGCAGGTCGGACAACAATCAGCCCCAGCATTTT.